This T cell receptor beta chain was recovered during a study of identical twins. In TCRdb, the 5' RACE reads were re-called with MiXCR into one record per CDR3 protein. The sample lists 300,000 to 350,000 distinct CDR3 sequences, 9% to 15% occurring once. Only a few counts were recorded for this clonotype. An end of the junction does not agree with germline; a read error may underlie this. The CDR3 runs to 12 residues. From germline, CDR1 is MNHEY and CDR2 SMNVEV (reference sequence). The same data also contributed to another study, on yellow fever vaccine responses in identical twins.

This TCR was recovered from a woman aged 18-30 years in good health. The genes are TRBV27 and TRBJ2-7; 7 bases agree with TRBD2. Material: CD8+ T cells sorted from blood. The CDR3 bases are TGTGCCAGCAGTGACGGCCGGGGGGAGCAGTATTTC. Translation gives CASSDGRGEQYF.